The rows below give T cell receptor beta chains drawn from one sample of a study of CXCR3-negative and CXCR3-positive naive CD8 T cells. TCRdb reanalyzed the 5' RACE reads, giving one entry per CDR3 protein sequence and no DNA. In total, the table holds tens of thousands of distinct CDR3 sequences. Specimen: naive CXCR3+ CD8+ T cells from blood. These receptors were collected from a human donor in good health. Some clones in this sample may be carry-over from other donors' samples. The CDR3 runs from the conserved cysteine through the conserved F or W. The order of the fields is V gene, J gene, CDR3 protein.

v_gene: TRBV6-5
j_gene: TRBJ2-5
CDR3aa: CASSPTGLEETQYF

v_gene: TRBV6-4
j_gene: TRBJ2-1
CDR3aa: CASSDSLVSEQFF

v_gene: TRBV2
j_gene: TRBJ2-3
CDR3aa: CARRGRTSGGWPDTQYF

v_gene: TRBV6-1
j_gene: TRBJ2-7
CDR3aa: CASSLDKTYEQYF

v_gene: TRBV29-1
j_gene: TRBJ2-1
CDR3aa: CSALRSNEQFF

v_gene: TRBV4-3
j_gene: TRBJ1-1
CDR3aa: CASSQTLGGLNTEAFF

v_gene: TRBV7-8
j_gene: TRBJ2-7
CDR3aa: CASSLSGQWSEQYF

v_gene: TRBV4-1
j_gene: TRBJ1-1
CDR3aa: CASSQESGQGMNTEAFF

v_gene: TRBV7-8
j_gene: TRBJ1-5
CDR3aa: CASSPRGVGNQPQHF

v_gene: TRBV28
j_gene: TRBJ1-4
CDR3aa: CASTRRTEHNEKLFF

v_gene: TRBV13
j_gene: TRBJ2-7
CDR3aa: CASSPSDEEEQYF

v_gene: TRBV14
j_gene: TRBJ2-7
CDR3aa: CASSQELGMVNEQYF

v_gene: TRBV27
j_gene: TRBJ1-5
CDR3aa: CASSRIGTASNQPQHF

v_gene: TRBV11-2
j_gene: TRBJ2-2
CDR3aa: CASSLEPTGELFF

v_gene: TRBV18
j_gene: TRBJ2-2
CDR3aa: CASSQDRNTGELFF

v_gene: TRBV5-1
j_gene: TRBJ2-1
CDR3aa: CASSEVAGLAVYNEQFF

v_gene: TRBV7-3
j_gene: TRBJ2-3
CDR3aa: CASSLTGETDTQYF

v_gene: TRBV7-9
j_gene: TRBJ2-7
CDR3aa: CASSRDREIYEQYF

v_gene: TRBV28
j_gene: TRBJ2-7
CDR3aa: CASSFEGDRSYEQYF

v_gene: TRBV3-1
j_gene: TRBJ2-1
CDR3aa: CASSPTGTSGRSSYNEQFF

v_gene: TRBV29-1
j_gene: TRBJ2-3
CDR3aa: CSVSGTVLDTQYF

v_gene: TRBV12-3/TRBV12-4
j_gene: TRBJ2-2
CDR3aa: CASSVGTTNTGELFF

v_gene: TRBV5-1
j_gene: TRBJ2-7
CDR3aa: CASSLGREDYEQYF

v_gene: TRBV5-1
j_gene: TRBJ2-1
CDR3aa: CASSPYGLAGGFLNEQFF

v_gene: TRBV20-1
j_gene: TRBJ2-7
CDR3aa: CSANRLAGAYEQYF

v_gene: TRBV6-2/TRBV6-3
j_gene: TRBJ2-1
CDR3aa: CASSYPLAGSDNEQFF

v_gene: TRBV12-3/TRBV12-4
j_gene: TRBJ2-2
CDR3aa: CASSLPLVTSGNTGELFF